The 30 T cell receptor beta chains in this list originate from one sample, sequenced in a study of response to subunit inactivated influenza vaccine. TCRdb reprocessed the RT-PCR reads with MiXCR, giving one entry per CDR3 protein. Of about 800,000 distinct CDR3 sequences in the sample, 21% are singletons; the top ten hold 10% to 13%. Here the sequenced sample was PBMCs from blood, taken around 5 days after vaccination. Receptor source: a man aged 45 to 65 who received an inactivated influenza vaccine.

Only a few counts were recorded for this clonotype. The rearrangement uses TRBV7-8 and TRBJ2-5; tentative D call: TRBD1 (5 bases). Per germline, CDR1 SGHVS and CDR2 FQNEAQ. The ends were cut back, 5 bases at V and 4 bases at J, with 20 bases in the middle. CDR3 size: 16 residues. The CDR3: CASSDSHPGRVETQYF. The DNA of the CDR3 is TGTGCCAGCAGCGATAGCCACCCGGGCAGGGTAGAGACCCAGTACTTC.

V usage is TRBV20-1 and J usage is TRBJ2-7; D possibly uses TRBD1 or TRBD2 (6 bases each). The CDR3 spans 13 residues. V was cut by 8 bases and J by 7 bases, with 21 bases left in between. Germline V gene sequence: CDR1 DFQATT, CDR2 SNEGSKA (reference sequence). CDR3 nucleotide sequence: TGCAGTATCGAAGGGGGGTCCTACGAGGAGCAGTACTTC. Protein product: CSIEGGSYEEQYF.

This clonotype showed up just a few times. J is TRBJ2-2 and V is TRBV5-1, with D perhaps given as TRBD1 or TRBD2 (5 bases each). Between the trimmed V and J ends, which lost 4 bases and 1 base, there was a span of 11 bases. CDR1 is SGHRS, CDR2 YFSETQ, per germline. This CDR3 comprises 15 residues. The chain's CDR3 is CASSSRGRNTGELFF. CDR3 in DNA: TGCGCCAGCAGCAGTCGGGGCAGGAACACCGGGGAGCTGTTTTTT.

This clonotype showed up just a few times. The chain recombines TRBV5-1 with TRBJ2-7; perhaps TRBD2 as D (5 bases). The ends were cut back, 3 bases at V and 2 bases at J, with 12 bases in the middle. Germline V gene lookup returns CDR1 SGHRS and CDR2 YFSETQ. This CDR3 is built from 14 residues. The CDR3 loop reads CASSSIDGTYEQYF. DNA for the CDR3: TGCGCCAGCAGCTCGATAGACGGGACCTACGAGCAGTACTTC.

This clonotype was counted only a few times. This chain connects TRBV9 to TRBJ2-5; D ambiguous. Looked up from germline, CDR1 is SGDLS and CDR2 is YYNGEE. This CDR3 is 14 amino acids long. The V and J ends lost 0 bases and 1 base respectively, with 7 bases between them. In DNA form, the CDR3 reads TGTGCCAGCAGCGTAGGAGGAATCCAAGAGACCCAGTACTTC. It yields the protein CASSVGGIQETQYF. The full variable domain, completed using reference TRBV9 and TRBJ2-5, is DSGVTQTPKHLITATGQRVTLRCSPRSGDLSVYWYQQSLDQGLQFLIQYYNGEERAKGNILERFSAQQFPDLHSELNLSSLELGDSALYFCASSVGGIQETQYFGPGTRLLVL.

The table lists this clonotype with many counts. V is TRBV11-2 and J is TRBJ1-1, with a weak D call TRBD1 (5 bases). Germline V gene data show CDR1 as SGHAT and CDR2 as FQNNGV. The CDR3 runs 13 residues. The V and J ends lost 3 bases and 9 bases respectively, with 14 bases between them. The CDR3 DNA sequence: TGTGCCAGCAGCTTGGGGGGAATGGAAAAAGCTTTCTTT. Protein sequence: CASSLGGMEKAFF.

About this clonotype itself: One end of the junction does not line up with germline, which may come from a read error. The chain recombines TRBV5-1 with TRBJ1-1; D not certain. From germline, CDR1 is SGHRS and CDR2 YFSETQ. The CDR3 covers 14 residues. The CDR3 loop reads CASSLITGNAEAFF. CDR3 DNA sequence: TGCGCCAGCAGCTTGATCACCGGGAACGCTGAAGCTTTCTTT.

J is TRBJ2-3 and V is TRBV7-9; D is ambiguous. This CDR3 has 15 residues. From germline, CDR1 is SEHNR and CDR2 FQNEAQ (reference sequence). Trimming took 1 base from V and 3 from J, leaving 11 bases between them. CDR3 region: CASSLGSWATDTQYF. The CDR3 nucleotides are TGTGCCAGCAGCTTAGGGAGTTGGGCGACAGATACGCAGTATTTT.

This clonotype appeared a single time. V and J are TRBV28 and TRBJ2-7; 9 nucleotides align to TRBD2. V shed 8 bases and J 3 bases; nucleotides not matched to a gene: 8. Germline CDR1 MDHEN, CDR2 SYDVKM. The CDR3 sequence is 14 residues long. CDR3 DNA: TGTGCCAGCGGTAGGCTAGCGGGAAGCTACGAGCAGTACTTC. Protein sequence: CASGRLAGSYEQYF.

On this clonotype: A much larger clone lies one base from this, so it may be a read error. The gene calls are TRBV20-1 and TRBJ2-3, with unresolved D. CDR1 DFQATT and CDR2 SNEGSKA come from the germline V gene (reference sequence). The CDR3 covers 12 residues. V lost 0 bases to trimming and J lost 3 bases, with 4 bases between them. CDR3 loop: CSARDWTDTQYF. The CDR3 bases are TGCAGTGCTAGAGATTGGACAGATACGCAGTATTTT.

V gene TRBV10-3 combines with J gene TRBJ2-2; 7 bases line up with TRBD2. V lost 7 bases to trimming and J lost 1 base; unmatched junction nucleotides: 12. This CDR3 comprises 17 residues. CDR1 and CDR2 from the germline V gene are ENHRY and SYGVKD. This CDR3 reads CAINTGGPSQNTGELFF. Written as DNA, the CDR3 is TGTGCCATCAACACGGGAGGACCCTCCCAGAACACCGGGGAGCTGTTTTTT.

The chain couples TRBV7-8 to TRBJ2-7, with TRBD1 matching 11 bases. This CDR3 has 14 residues. The germline CDR1 and CDR2 sequences are SGHVS and FQNEAQ. Losses at the gene ends were 5 bases for V and 5 bases for J; bases not matched to a gene: 5. The CDR3 DNA is TGTGCCAGCAGCGACCCGGGACAGGGGGACGAGCAGTACTTC. Amino acid sequence: CASSDPGQGDEQYF.

The chain carries TRBV5-8 and TRBJ1-5; D not certain. Germline V gene lookup returns CDR1 SGHTS and CDR2 YDEGEE. V gave up 0 bases and J gave up 6 bases, with 7 bases separating them. This CDR3 region has 13 residues. The CDR3 DNA reads TGTGCCAGCAGCTTGGCACGGAGTCAGCCCCAGCATTTT. This codes for CASSLARSQPQHF.

CDR3 region: CASSQDGQPATNEKLFF. The CDR3 coding sequence is TGCGCCAGCAGCCAAGATGGGCAACCCGCAACTAATGAAAAACTGTTTTTT. The gene calls are TRBV4-3 and TRBJ1-4; the D is unclear. Germline values: CDR1 LGHNA, CDR2 YSLEER. The V and J ends lost 0 bases and 0 bases respectively, with 11 bases between them. CDR3 size: 17 residues.

This clonotype was found many times. This CDR3 reads CASSPGTEAFF. The CDR3 DNA reads TGTGCCAGCAGCCCGGGGACTGAAGCTTTCTTT. This sequence joins TRBV9 and TRBJ1-1; D gene ambiguous. Looked up from germline, CDR1 is SGDLS and CDR2 is YYNGEE. This CDR3 contains 11 residues. V was cut by 4 bases and J by 5 bases, with 6 bases left in between. The variable domain in full, completed from reference TRBV9 and TRBJ1-1, reads DSGVTQTPKHLITATGQRVTLRCSPRSGDLSVYWYQQSLDQGLQFLIQYYNGEERAKGNILERFSAQQFPDLHSELNLSSLELGDSALYFCASSPGTEAFFGQGTRLTVV.

This clonotype occurred a few times. V is TRBV12-3 or TRBV12-4 and J is TRBJ2-3; no clear D. The CDR3 has 13 residues. Trimming stripped 6 bases from V and 4 bases from J, with 11 bases between. The CDR3 loop is CASRRPGPDTQYF. The CDR3 coding sequence is TGTGCCAGCAGACGGCCCGGGCCAGATACGCAGTATTTT.

This chain connects TRBV30 to TRBJ1-2, with a weak D call TRBD1 (5 bases). The V end lost 0 bases, the J end lost 7 bases, and 18 bases lay between the germline ends. The CDR3 consists of 15 residues. Germline V gene data show CDR1 as GTSNPN and CDR2 as SVGIG (reference sequence). CDR3 sequence reads: CAWSVVLRGDSGYTF. The CDR3 coding sequence is TGTGCCTGGAGTGTAGTCCTTAGAGGGGACTCTGGCTACACCTTC. The whole variable domain, filled in from reference TRBV30 and TRBJ1-2, reads SQTIHQWPATLVQPVGSPLSLECTVEGTSNPNLYWYRQAAGRGLQLLFYSVGIGQISSEVPQNLSASRPQDRQFILSSKKLLLSDSGFYLCAWSVVLRGDSGYTFGSGTRLTVV.

The rearrangement joins TRBV6-6 to TRBJ2-7; D unresolved. CDR3 length: 13 residues. Germline V CDR1 and CDR2: MNHNY, SVGAGI (reference sequence). V lost 8 bases, J lost 3 bases, and 14 bases lay in between. The CDR3 sequence is CASQTMLFYEQYF. The CDR3 bases are TGTGCCAGCCAGACCATGCTATTCTACGAGCAGTACTTC.

The chain employs TRBV5-1 and TRBJ2-3, with D hard to call. The CDR3 has 16 residues. V lost 0 bases and J 1 base, leaving 12 bases between the germline ends. Germline V gene sequence: CDR1 SGHRS, CDR2 YFSETQ. Written as DNA, the CDR3 is TGCGCCAGCAGCTTGGTACCCAGCCAAGGCACAGATACGCAGTATTTT. Amino acid sequence: CASSLVPSQGTDTQYF.

The rearrangement uses TRBV5-1 and TRBJ2-7, with unresolved D. The CDR3 sequence is 12 residues long. The germline CDR1 and CDR2 sequences are SGHRS and YFSETQ. The germline V and J ends were trimmed by 4 bases and 5 bases, with 10 bases remaining between them. DNA of the CDR3: TGCGCCAGCAGCCTCACCTTAGACGAGCAGTACTTC. Translation: CASSLTLDEQYF.

V gene TRBV6-1 combines with J gene TRBJ1-5, with 10 bases matching TRBD1. The CDR3 is 17 amino acids. J was trimmed by 0 bases and V by 5 bases; bases with no gene match: 7. Germline CDR1 reads MNHNS; CDR2 reads SASEGT. CDR3 DNA: TGTGCCAGCAGTACATGGACAGGGGGTTATAGCAATCAGCCCCAGCATTTT. It specifies CASSTWTGGYSNQPQHF.

This clonotype was seen a few times. In nucleotides, the CDR3 is TGTGCCACCAGCATACGAAGGGAATACAATGAGCAGTTCTTC. Translating gives CATSIRREYNEQFF. The gene calls are TRBV15 and TRBJ2-1; D remains ambiguous. Per the germline V gene, CDR1 is LNHNV and CDR2 is YYDKDF (reference sequence). V gave up 4 bases and J gave up 4 bases, with 11 bases separating them. The CDR3 contains 14 residues.

The J gene is TRBJ1-2, the V gene TRBV27; D unclear. V lost 5 bases and J 7 bases, leaving 11 bases between the germline ends. This CDR3 contains 12 residues. Germline CDR1 MNHEY, CDR2 SMNVEV (reference sequence). The CDR3 nucleotides read TGTGCCAGCAGTGCCAACAGAGGTGGCTACACCTTC. It specifies CASSANRGGYTF.

This clonotype occurred once. The V gene is TRBV7-2, the J gene TRBJ2-3; D gene unclear. The V and J ends lost 5 bases and 9 bases respectively, with 9 bases between them. CDR1 and CDR2 (germline): SGHTA, FQGNSA. The CDR3 is 11 amino acids. The CDR3 region has the DNA TGTGCCAGCAGCGACCCCAGGACGCAGTATTTT. This sequence encodes CASSDPRTQYF.

Only a few counts were recorded for this clonotype. The genes are TRBV7-9 and TRBJ1-5; D unclear. V was clipped by 0 bases and J by 2 bases, with 14 bases between them. Germline CDR1 is SEHNR and CDR2 is FQNEAQ (reference sequence). This CDR3 is built from 17 residues. The CDR3 sequence: CASSLAREGGGNQPQHF. The CDR3 DNA reads TGTGCCAGCAGCTTAGCGCGGGAGGGAGGAGGCAATCAGCCCCAGCATTTT.

This rearrangement joins TRBV29-1 to TRBJ2-7, with 9 nucleotides matching TRBD1. The junction had 4 bases not matched to a gene; V was cut back by 5 bases and J by 2 bases. The CDR3 is 13 residues long. The germline CDR1 and CDR2 sequences are SQVTM and ANQGSEA. The CDR3 sequence: CSVRTGDTYEQYF. CDR3 in DNA: TGCAGCGTTAGGACAGGGGATACCTACGAGCAGTACTTC.

This clonotype was recorded many times. The V call is TRBV7-2, the J call TRBJ2-7, with 9 bases aligning to TRBD1. Germline loops: CDR1 SGHTA, CDR2 FQGNSA. There are 15 residues in the CDR3. J was trimmed by 4 bases and V by 4 bases; bases with no gene match: 8. The CDR3 is CASSSAGTGIYEQYF. CDR3 coding DNA: TGTGCCAGCAGCTCGGCCGGGACAGGGATATACGAGCAGTACTTC.

This clonotype has a count of ten or more. The chain combines TRBV20-1 with TRBJ2-1; the match to TRBD2 covers 10 bases. The V gene end was trimmed by 0 bases and the J gene end by 2 bases; junction bases not matched to a gene: 4. The CDR3 has 16 amino acids. CDR1 and CDR2 from the germline V gene are DFQATT and SNEGSKA (reference sequence). The CDR3 DNA sequence: TGCAGTGCTAGAGACCTAGCGGGGGCGACCTACAATGAGCAGTTCTTC. This codes for CSARDLAGATYNEQFF.

The table lists this clonotype with a few counts. The chain has TRBV5-4 and TRBJ2-1; 10 nucleotides agree with TRBD1. The CDR3 spans 19 residues. V shed 2 bases and J 0 bases; nucleotides not matched to a gene: 11. Germline V CDR1 and CDR2: SGHNT, YYREEE (reference sequence). The CDR3 DNA reads TGTGCCAGCAGCTTCTGGGACAGGGGACTGATGAGCTCCTACAATGAGCAGTTCTTC. Amino acids: CASSFWDRGLMSSYNEQFF.

The rearrangement links TRBV30 to TRBJ2-1; D is perhaps TRBD1 (7 bases). V lost 8 bases, J lost 6 bases, and 29 bases lay in between. This CDR3 contains 17 residues. Per germline, CDR1 GTSNPN and CDR2 SVGIG (reference sequence). CDR3 region: CALKFRGTGSVLNEQFF. Here the CDR3 DNA reads TGTGCCCTGAAGTTCAGGGGGACCGGGAGTGTTCTCAATGAGCAGTTCTTC.